Listed here are 26 T cell receptor beta chains from one sample, sequenced in a study of PD-1 blockade in classical Hodgkin lymphoma. With no exception, relapse followed autologous stem cell transplantation in all patients, and brentuximab vedotin exposure varied. Here immunoSEQ multiplex PCR was the method, and the copy in TCRdb shows in-frame clones only, minus some. The sample has 75,000 to 100,000 clones, about four fifths seen once. Sequencing used peripheral blood mononuclear cells (PBMCs), obtained before the second cycle of nivolumab. All receptors come from a human donor with classical Hodgkin lymphoma.

This clone was detected only once. One end of the junction is discordant with germline, which a read error may explain. The chain couples TRBV29-1 to TRBJ2-7; a possible D gene is TRBD2 (7 bases). This CDR3 spans 14 amino acids. Germline V lookup: CDR1 SQVTM, CDR2 ANQGSEA. CDR3 region: CSVEGGGTLGEQYF. CDR3 DNA sequence: TGCAGCGTGGAAGGGGGGGGGACCCTAGGCGAGCAGTACTTC.

This clone was picked up one time. This chain joins TRBV28 and TRBJ2-5; D not resolved. From germline, CDR1 is MDHEN and CDR2 SYDVKM. The V gene lost 8 bases and the J gene lost 0 bases, with 22 bases spanning the gap. There are 17 residues in the CDR3. The CDR3 loop is CASVPTFQARYQETQYF. The CDR3 DNA sequence: TGTGCCAGCGTCCCCACGTTCCAAGCTAGGTACCAAGAGACCCAGTACTTC.

V is TRBV7-9 and J is TRBJ2-6; TRBD1 matches 12 bases. V gave up 3 bases and J gave up 2 bases; unmatched junction bases: 5. The CDR3 loop spans 18 amino acids. Germline V gene data show CDR1 as SEHNR and CDR2 as FQNEAQ (reference sequence). The CDR3 region has the DNA TGTGCCAGCAGCTTGGGACAGGGGGCTTCCACTGGGGCCAACGTCCTGACTTTC. Translated, it gives CASSLGQGASTGANVLTF.

V is TRBV10-1 and J is TRBJ2-4, with 10 bases matching TRBD2. J lost 0 bases, V lost 5 bases, and 4 bases had no gene match. Germline V gene lookup returns CDR1 WNHNN and CDR2 SYGVQD (reference sequence). The CDR3 contains 16 residues. For the CDR3, the DNA is TGCGCCAGCAGTCCACTAGCGGGGCTAGCCAAAAACATTCAGTACTTC. This gives the protein CASSPLAGLAKNIQYF.

The chain joins TRBV10-3 to TRBJ2-1; D possibly corresponds to TRBD2 (6 bases). V was trimmed by 3 bases and J by 8 bases, leaving 8 bases between them. The germline V gene has CDR1 ENHRY and CDR2 SYGVKD. The CDR3 has 12 residues. The CDR3 protein is CAISDWEDEQFF. The CDR3 DNA reads TGTGCCATCAGTGACTGGGAGGATGAGCAGTTCTTC.

The chain has TRBV5-1 and TRBJ2-6, with TRBD1 identical over 8 bases. This CDR3 is built from 17 residues. The J segment lost 1 base and the V segment lost 3 bases, leaving 6 bases of the junction unmatched. Germline loops: CDR1 SGHRS, CDR2 YFSETQ. The CDR3 region has the DNA TGCGCCAGCAGCTGGACAGGGCTTTGGTCTGGGGCCAACGTCCTGACTTTC. It specifies CASSWTGLWSGANVLTF.

This clone has more than one count but fewer than ten. The chain couples TRBV2 to TRBJ2-7; possible D gene TRBD2, 5 bases. Per germline, CDR1 SNHLY and CDR2 FYNNEI. There are 13 residues in the CDR3. Trimming stripped 4 bases from V and 0 bases from J, with 7 bases between. CDR3 in amino acids: CASSGLHSYEQYF. The CDR3 region has the DNA TGTGCCAGCAGTGGACTACACTCCTACGAGCAGTACTTC.

This clone was detected only once. This CDR3 reads CASSIWWGADTQYF. The CDR3 DNA follows: TGTGCCAGTAGTATATGGTGGGGCGCAGATACGCAGTATTTT. The chain is built from TRBV19 and TRBJ2-3; weak D call: TRBD1 (5 bases). Trimming stripped 2 bases from V and 4 bases from J, with 10 bases between. Looked up from germline, CDR1 is LNHDA and CDR2 is SQIVND (reference sequence). The length of the CDR3 is 14 residues.

This sequence joins TRBV9 and TRBJ2-5; D remains unclear. Per germline, CDR1 SGDLS and CDR2 YYNGEE. Trimming took 0 bases from V and 3 from J, leaving 6 bases between them. This CDR3 has 13 residues. The CDR3 is CASSVGSEETQYF. CDR3 coding DNA: TGTGCCAGCAGCGTAGGCTCAGAAGAGACCCAGTACTTC.

This clone was picked up one time. Here the CDR3 DNA reads TGTGCCAGTACGGGACAGGGGATATCAAGCTCCTACGAGCAGTACTTC. It encodes CASTGQGISSSYEQYF. This sequence joins TRBV10-3 and TRBJ2-7, with 10 bases fitting TRBD1. The J segment lost 0 bases and the V segment lost 10 bases, leaving 12 bases of the junction unmatched. CDR1 ENHRY and CDR2 SYGVKD come from the germline V gene. The CDR3 extends over 16 amino acids.

V usage is TRBV2 and J usage is TRBJ2-7, with TRBD1 matching over 7 bases. Germline lookup yields CDR1 SNHLY and CDR2 FYNNEI. CDR3 length: 17 residues. V shed 6 bases, J shed 2 bases, and the junction held 16 bases outside the gene matches. This CDR3 is CASSLKPVRQGTYEQYF. CDR3 coding DNA: TGTGCCAGCAGCTTAAAACCAGTTCGACAGGGCACCTACGAGCAGTACTTC.

V usage is TRBV11-2 and J usage is TRBJ2-5, with D maybe TRBD1 (6 bases). Trimming removed 1 base from V and 5 bases from J, with 14 bases in between. The CDR3 length is 15 residues. Germline loops: CDR1 SGHAT, CDR2 FQNNGV. The CDR3 region has the DNA TGTGCCAGCAGCTTAGTAACAGGGCACTGGGAGACCCAGTACTTC. Translation gives CASSLVTGHWETQYF.

The chain carries TRBV12-5 and TRBJ1-1; D not resolved. Per germline, CDR1 LGHNT and CDR2 FRNRAP. V was shortened by 6 bases and J by 3 bases, with 11 bases between the two germline ends. This CDR3 spans 13 amino acids. As DNA, the CDR3 is TGTGCTAGTGGCCCTGGACCGGACACTGAAGCTTTCTTT. It specifies CASGPGPDTEAFF.

The gene calls are TRBV5-1 and TRBJ2-2, with D perhaps TRBD2 (6 bases). Between the trimmed V and J ends, which lost 0 bases and 1 base, there was a span of 10 bases. CDR1 SGHRS and CDR2 YFSETQ come from the germline V gene. The CDR3 is 16 residues long. The CDR3 here is CASSLVGGKNTGELFF. DNA of the CDR3: TGCGCCAGCAGCTTGGTCGGGGGTAAGAACACCGGGGAGCTGTTTTTT. Full variable domain (outside the CDR3, taken from reference TRBV5-1 and TRBJ2-2): KAGVTQTPRYLIKTRGQQVTLSCSPISGHRSVSWYQQTPGQGLQFLFEYFSETQRNKGNFPGRFSGRQFSNSRSEMNVSTLELGDSALYLCASSLVGGKNTGELFFGEGSRLTVL.

V is TRBV19 and J is TRBJ1-4; the match to TRBD1 covers 7 bases. Trimming removed 3 bases from V and 7 bases from J; junction bases left unmatched: 14. In germline, CDR1 is LNHDA, CDR2 SQIVND (reference sequence). The CDR3 runs 17 residues. The CDR3 DNA reads as TGTGCCAGTAGTATCGGTCCCCGAGGGGGCCGGGGTGAAAAACTGTTTTTT. Its translation: CASSIGPRGGRGEKLFF.

The V and J genes are TRBV7-9 and TRBJ2-1; no clear D. CDR3 length equals 13 residues. V lost 2 bases and J 4 bases, leaving 6 bases between the germline ends. Germline CDR1 and CDR2: SEHNR and FQNEAQ (reference sequence). The CDR3 region has the DNA TGTGCCAGCAGCTTATCACAGTACAATGAGCAGTTCTTC. Protein product: CASSLSQYNEQFF. Variable domain in full (rest from reference TRBV7-9 and TRBJ2-1): DTGVSQNPRHKITKRGQNVTFRCDPISEHNRLYWYRQTLGQGPEFLTYFQNEAQLEKSRLLSDRFSAERPKGSFSTLEIQRTEQGDSAMYLCASSLSQYNEQFFGPGTRLTVL.

This clone occurred once. The chain couples TRBV18 to TRBJ1-2; a possible D gene is TRBD1 (5 bases). Germline CDR1 reads KGHSH; CDR2 reads LQKENI. This CDR3 has 14 amino acids. Trimming pared 6 bases from V and 7 bases from J, leaving 18 bases between. CDR3 bases: TGTGCCAGCTCTCCCCGGCGGGACCTGGGTGGCTACACCTTC. Translation gives CASSPRRDLGGYTF.

The genes are TRBV5-6 and TRBJ1-1; D remains ambiguous. This CDR3 comprises 17 residues. The V gene's germline CDR1 is SGHDT and CDR2 YYEEEE. Trimming took 0 bases from V and 6 from J, leaving 21 bases between them. CDR3 nucleotides: TGTGCCAGCAGCTTGGAGGGAAACCTCTTAAAGTGGTCTGAAGCTTTCTTT. Its protein is CASSLEGNLLKWSEAFF.

The V call is TRBV7-7, the J call TRBJ2-1; D is uncertain. Germline V gene data show CDR1 as SSHAT and CDR2 as FNYEAQ (reference sequence). The CDR3 spans 15 residues. Trimming took off 4 bases at V and 0 bases at J, with 10 bases between the two ends. CDR3 loop: CASSSNAVSYNEQFF. CDR3 sequence (DNA): TGTGCCAGCAGCTCTAACGCGGTCTCCTACAATGAGCAGTTCTTC.

The rearrangement joins TRBV19 to TRBJ1-1; 8 bases map to TRBD1. This CDR3 comprises 13 residues. Germline CDR1 is LNHDA and CDR2 is SQIVND (reference sequence). Losses at the gene ends were 5 bases for V and 8 bases for J; bases not matched to a gene: 7. The CDR3 here is CASSVPGTGEAFF. The CDR3 nucleotides read TGTGCCAGTAGTGTTCCCGGGACAGGAGAAGCTTTCTTT.

Concerning this clone itself: The sample carries other DNA sequences with the same CDR3. J is TRBJ1-2 and V is TRBV2; 7 bases map to TRBD1. Losses at the gene ends were 6 bases for V and 8 bases for J; bases not matched to a gene: 9. The CDR3 is 13 amino acids. Germline V gene sequence: CDR1 SNHLY, CDR2 FYNNEI. The CDR3 bases are TGTGCCAGCAGCCAAGTGACAGGGAGCGGCTACACCTTC. It specifies CASSQVTGSGYTF.

The sample holds a few counts of this clone. The gene calls are TRBV10-1 and TRBJ1-3; no clear D. The germline V and J ends were trimmed by 3 bases and 9 bases, with 15 bases remaining between them. Per the germline V gene, CDR1 is WNHNN and CDR2 is SYGVQD (reference sequence). The CDR3 sequence is 14 residues long. The CDR3 sequence is CASSESGTLGTIYF. The CDR3 DNA sequence: TGCGCCAGCAGTGAAAGTGGAACGTTGGGCACCATATATTTT.

The chain recombines TRBV9 with TRBJ2-3; D remains unclear. The CDR3 contains 15 residues. Trimming took off 0 bases at V and 4 bases at J, with 12 bases between the two ends. CDR1 SGDLS and CDR2 YYNGEE come from the germline V gene. The DNA of the CDR3 is TGTGCCAGCAGCGTAGGGCCCACCCCGGCAGATACGCAGTATTTT. Protein sequence: CASSVGPTPADTQYF.

The count of this clone is one. The gene calls are TRBV19 and TRBJ2-3; 7 bases agree with TRBD2. Trimming took 5 bases from V and 3 from J; bases not matched to a gene: 2. The length of the CDR3 is 13 residues. CDR1 is LNHDA and CDR2 is SQIVND in the germline V gene (reference sequence). The CDR3 DNA sequence: TGTGCCAGTAGTCCGGGAGGAACAGATACGCAGTATTTT. It encodes CASSPGGTDTQYF. The variable domain in full, completed from reference TRBV19 and TRBJ2-3, reads DGGITQSPKYLFRKEGQNVTLSCEQNLNHDAMYWYRQDPGQGLRLIYYSQIVNDFQKGDIAEGYSVSREKKESFPLTVTSAQKNPTAFYLCASSPGGTDTQYFGPGTRLTVL.

This clone was recorded a few times. The rearrangement joins TRBV28 to TRBJ1-1; D is uncertain. CDR3 length equals 12 residues. CDR1 is MDHEN, CDR2 SYDVKM, per germline. V lost 9 bases, J lost 1 base, and 9 bases lay in between. The CDR3 region has the DNA TGTGCCAGTGGGAGGACGAACACTGAAGCTTTCTTT. This translates into CASGRTNTEAFF.

As DNA, the CDR3 is TGCGCCAGCAGTGCAGGGGTTGTCAACGAGCAGTACTTC. Residues: CASSAGVVNEQYF. This chain links TRBV10-1 with TRBJ2-7; TRBD1 is a possible D gene (6 bases). The CDR3 consists of 13 residues. The V gene's germline CDR1 is WNHNN and CDR2 SYGVQD (reference sequence). The V and J ends lost 4 bases and 5 bases respectively, with 12 bases between them.